These T cell receptor beta chains were read from a single sample in a study of CD8 T cells in Susac syndrome. TCRdb itself ran the immunoSEQ multiplex PCR reads through MiXCR, one entry per CDR3 protein. The table has tens of thousands of distinct CDR3 sequences, 91% seen once. Sequenced input: CD8+ T cells from PBMCs. The source is a human donor with multiple sclerosis. Both conserved end residues are part of each CDR3. The D gene is left open where the match is weak. Clone size appears in some rows only: once, few, many, or a class for an expanded clone.

DNA: TGTGCCAGTAGTGAATTTGACACGAACACTGAAGCTTTCTTT
CDR3: CASSEFDTNTEAFF
V: TRBV19
D: -
size: -
J: TRBJ1-1

DNA: TGTGCCAGCGATTCGGGGACCGGGGAGCTGTTTTTT
CDR3: CASDSGTGELFF
V: TRBV6-6
D: -
size: -
J: TRBJ2-2

DNA: TGTGCCAGCAGCTTAGGTCCCAGGAGCGAAGAGACCCAGTACTTC
CDR3: CASSLGPRSEETQYF
V: TRBV7-9
D: -
size: once
J: TRBJ2-5

DNA: TGTGCCAGCAGCCCACACAGAGTGGGGAGCTCCTACAATGAGCAGTTCTTC
CDR3: CASSPHRVGSSYNEQFF
V: TRBV4-2
D: -
size: -
J: TRBJ2-1

DNA: TGTGCCAGCAGCCAAGAACCTAGCGGATACAATGAGCAGTTCTTC
CDR3: CASSQEPSGYNEQFF
V: TRBV3-1
D: TRBD2
size: -
J: TRBJ2-1

DNA: TGTGCCAGCAGCTTATGGGGGGTCTCCTACGAGCAGTACTTC
CDR3: CASSLWGVSYEQYF
V: TRBV7-8
D: -
size: -
J: TRBJ2-7

DNA: TGTGCCAGTAGTAGGCAGGGGGGCAATGGCTACACCTTC
CDR3: CASSRQGGNGYTF
V: TRBV19
D: TRBD1
size: -
J: TRBJ1-2

DNA: TGTGCCAGCAGCCGGGACAATGGGAATGAGCAGTTCTTC
CDR3: CASSRDNGNEQFF
V: TRBV13
D: -
size: -
J: TRBJ2-1

DNA: TGCGCCAGCAGCCAAGATGGGGGGACAGGGATTTATTCTGGGGCCAACGTCCTGACTTTC
CDR3: CASSQDGGTGIYSGANVLTF
V: TRBV4-3
D: TRBD1
size: -
J: TRBJ2-6

DNA: TGTGCCAGCAGTGGACTAGCGGGGGTCTCCTACGAGCAGTACTTC
CDR3: CASSGLAGVSYEQYF
V: TRBV6-6
D: TRBD2
size: -
J: TRBJ2-7

DNA: TGTGCCAGCAGTTTCGACAGGGATGTCACCGGGGAGCTGTTTTTT
CDR3: CASSFDRDVTGELFF
V: TRBV12-3/TRBV12-4
D: TRBD1
size: -
J: TRBJ2-2

DNA: TGTGCCAGCAGCTTGAGACAGGAACCAAACTATGGCTACACCTTC
CDR3: CASSLRQEPNYGYTF
V: TRBV9
D: -
size: -
J: TRBJ1-2

DNA: TGTGCCAGTAGACAGGGGCTGGGGTCCTACGAGCAGTACTTC
CDR3: CASRQGLGSYEQYF
V: TRBV19
D: TRBD1
size: -
J: TRBJ2-7

DNA: TGTGCCAGCATGACCAGGGGGGTCACTGAAGCTTTCTTT
CDR3: CASMTRGVTEAFF
V: TRBV6-5
D: TRBD1
size: -
J: TRBJ1-1

DNA: TGTGCCAGCAGTCCAGGCCTAGCGGGGTACGAGCAGTACTTC
CDR3: CASSPGLAGYEQYF
V: TRBV12-3/TRBV12-4
D: TRBD2
size: few
J: TRBJ2-7

DNA: TGTGCCAGCAGCTTTACAGGGAGCCACACAGATACGCAGTATTTT
CDR3: CASSFTGSHTDTQYF
V: TRBV7-2
D: -
size: -
J: TRBJ2-3

DNA: TGTGCCAGCAGCGTAGCTGACCTCCCGGGGGGCGAGCAGTACTTC
CDR3: CASSVADLPGGEQYF
V: TRBV9
D: TRBD2
size: -
J: TRBJ2-7

DNA: TGTGCCAGCAGTTTAAATACAGGGGCTTACACTGAAGCTTTCTTT
CDR3: CASSLNTGAYTEAFF
V: TRBV12-3/TRBV12-4
D: TRBD1
size: -
J: TRBJ1-1

DNA: TGTGCCAGCAGTGAGGACAGAGCTAACTATGGCTACACCTTC
CDR3: CASSEDRANYGYTF
V: TRBV2
D: -
size: -
J: TRBJ1-2

DNA: TGTGCCATCAGCCCCGTTTGGGCAGATACGCAGTATTTT
CDR3: CAISPVWADTQYF
V: TRBV10-3
D: -
size: -
J: TRBJ2-3

DNA: TGTGCCAGCAGTTGGGACGGGAACACAGATACGCAGTATTTT
CDR3: CASSWDGNTDTQYF
V: TRBV12-3/TRBV12-4
D: -
size: -
J: TRBJ2-3

DNA: TGTGCCAGCAGTGACAGATCTAGCACAGATACGCAGTATTTT
CDR3: CASSDRSSTDTQYF
V: TRBV28
D: -
size: -
J: TRBJ2-3

DNA: TGTGCCAGCAGCGCCTTCGGGACAGGGGTGGATGAGCAGTTCTTC
CDR3: CASSAFGTGVDEQFF
V: TRBV9
D: TRBD1
size: -
J: TRBJ2-1

DNA: TGTGCCTGGAGTGCCTATTGGACAGGGTCTGGAAACACCATATATTTT
CDR3: CAWSAYWTGSGNTIYF
V: TRBV30
D: TRBD1
size: -
J: TRBJ1-3

DNA: TGTGCCAGTACAGAGGGGCTTTCACCCCTCCACTTT
CDR3: CASTEGLSPLHF
V: TRBV19
D: -
size: -
J: TRBJ1-6

DNA: TGTGCCAGCAGCCAAGACCCTCCCCCGAGCTCCTACAATGAGCAGTTCTTC
CDR3: CASSQDPPPSSYNEQFF
V: TRBV3-1
D: -
size: -
J: TRBJ2-1

DNA: TGTGCCAGCAGTTACGTTGGGGGTGAGCAGTTCTTC
CDR3: CASSYVGGEQFF
V: TRBV6-5
D: -
size: -
J: TRBJ2-1

DNA: TGCGCCAGCAGCTTGGAACCCGGTGGGGTTGAAGCTTTCTTT
CDR3: CASSLEPGGVEAFF
V: TRBV5-1
D: -
size: -
J: TRBJ1-1

DNA: TGTGCCAGCAGTGAAATGAGAAGCAATCAGCCCCAGCATTTT
CDR3: CASSEMRSNQPQHF
V: TRBV2
D: -
size: -
J: TRBJ1-5

DNA: TGTGCCAGCAGTTCCATCCTGGGACGGGAGAACACTGAAGCTTTCTTT
CDR3: CASSSILGRENTEAFF
V: TRBV11-1
D: -
size: -
J: TRBJ1-1

DNA: TGTGCCAGCAGCGTAGAAAGTGGCTTCACCGGGGAGCTGTTTTTT
CDR3: CASSVESGFTGELFF
V: TRBV9
D: -
size: -
J: TRBJ2-2

DNA: TGTGCCACCTACGGACAGGGCACTGGAAACACCATATATTTT
CDR3: CATYGQGTGNTIYF
V: TRBV6-1
D: TRBD1
size: -
J: TRBJ1-3

DNA: TGTGCCAGTAGTACCGGCGACACTGAAGCTTTCTTT
CDR3: CASSTGDTEAFF
V: TRBV19
D: -
size: -
J: TRBJ1-1

DNA: TGTGCCAGCAGCTTTGGGAGGGGGCCCTACAATGAGCAGTTCTTC
CDR3: CASSFGRGPYNEQFF
V: TRBV7-7
D: -
size: -
J: TRBJ2-1

DNA: TGTGCCAGCAGCTCGGACAGCCCTCCTTATAATTCACCCCTCCACTTT
CDR3: CASSSDSPPYNSPLHF
V: TRBV7-2
D: -
size: -
J: TRBJ1-6

DNA: TGTGCCAGCAGCTTAGGGTCTGGACAGGGTTGGACCGGGGAGCTGTTTTTT
CDR3: CASSLGSGQGWTGELFF
V: TRBV11-1
D: TRBD1
size: once
J: TRBJ2-2

DNA: TGTGCAGGCTACTCTGGAAACACCATATATTTT
CDR3: CAGYSGNTIYF
V: TRBV30
D: -
size: -
J: TRBJ1-3

DNA: TGTGCCAGCAGCTCTACCTACGGGACAGGGCGCTCTCGGGGGGCCAACGTCCTGACTTTC
CDR3: CASSSTYGTGRSRGANVLTF
V: TRBV28
D: TRBD1
size: -
J: TRBJ2-6

DNA: TGTGCCAGCATCCCAGAGACAGGGTCAAGCGAGCAGTACTTC
CDR3: CASIPETGSSEQYF
V: TRBV27
D: TRBD1
size: -
J: TRBJ2-7

DNA: TGCGCCAGCAGCTTGGGGACAGGGGTATCCTACAATGAGCAGTTCTTC
CDR3: CASSLGTGVSYNEQFF
V: TRBV5-1
D: TRBD1
size: -
J: TRBJ2-1

DNA: TGTGCCACCGGAGACGGGGGTGGAGAGCCCCAGCATTTT
CDR3: CATGDGGGEPQHF
V: TRBV24-1
D: -
size: -
J: TRBJ1-5

DNA: TGTGCCAGCAGTTACTCGATACAGGGGGGGGGCTATGGCTACACCTTC
CDR3: CASSYSIQGGGYGYTF
V: TRBV6-6
D: TRBD1
size: -
J: TRBJ1-2

DNA: TGTGCCAGCACTCCCTCCCAGGACCGAGGTGAAAAACTGTTTTTT
CDR3: CASTPSQDRGEKLFF
V: TRBV28
D: -
size: -
J: TRBJ1-4

DNA: TGTGCCAGCAGCTTATTTAGCGGAGGGATTAGGACCGGGGAGCTGTTTTTT
CDR3: CASSLFSGGIRTGELFF
V: TRBV7-3
D: -
size: -
J: TRBJ2-2

DNA: TGTGCCAGTAGTATGTGGGGGGGGCTTAGCTCCTACAATGAGCAGTTCTTC
CDR3: CASSMWGGLSSYNEQFF
V: TRBV19
D: -
size: -
J: TRBJ2-1

DNA: TGTGCCAGCAGTTTAAGGCTAGCAGTTACCAATGAGCAGTTCTTC
CDR3: CASSLRLAVTNEQFF
V: TRBV12-3/TRBV12-4
D: -
size: -
J: TRBJ2-1